This T cell receptor beta chain was obtained from a study of blood T cell repertoires in COVID-19. About the study: From the United States, Italy and Spain came samples of acute and convalescent COVID-19. PBMCs, B-cell-depleted T cells, or T cells provided the cDNA or gDNA that made up the material.

Germline-derived CDR1 and CDR2 are MNHEY and SVGEGT. This CDR3 is built from 17 residues. The V gene end was trimmed by 2 bases and the J gene end by 9 bases; junction bases not matched to a gene: 13. Original analysis: It was from reference gene primer amplification that nucleated cell counts were estimated. TCRdb's table, derived via immunoSEQ multiplex PCR, lists solely in-frame clones and lacks some. The DNA gave D and trimming, while V, J and clone size come from that table. There are around 190,000 clones in the sample; roughly nine tenths occur only once, and about a fifth lies in the top ten.

The rearrangement uses TRBV6-2 or TRBV6-3 and TRBJ2-2, with 9 bases aligning to TRBD1. The specimen was peripheral blood. The clonotype originates from a man in his sixties or seventies with active or convalescent COVID-19. As DNA, the CDR3 is TGTGCCAGCAGTTACATGGACAGGGGAAGGCCTAGCCGGGAGCTGTTTTTT. Translation gives CASSYMDRGRPSRELFF.